This entry lists 25 T cell receptor beta chains sequenced from one sample in a study of beta chain features in type 1 diabetes. Their recognized antigens are unknown. General study findings and limits: Shorter TCRB CDR3s, moderately but significantly so, marked every one of the four CD4+ subsets in Type 1 diabetes patients.

Reverse transcription of all isolated RNA meant that expressed TCRB transcripts were sequenced. Assay: immunoSEQ multiplex PCR; the TCRdb copy retains only in-frame clones and omits some. This sample has under 50,000 clones, with 65% to 70% found just once. The sample comprised Tregs from blood. These receptors were obtained from a woman aged 18-35 years with type 1 diabetes.

The rearrangement joins TRBV9 to TRBJ2-5, with 8 bases that match TRBD1. The CDR3 consists of 16 residues. The ends lost 3 bases at V and 11 bases at J; junction bases unmatched: 18. Germline V gives CDR1 SGDLS, CDR2 YYNGEE. CDR3 residues: CASSASTGVTGGEQYF. In nucleotides, the CDR3 is TGTGCCAGCAGCGCTTCGACAGGGGTCACGGGTGGGGAGCAGTACTTC.

The genes are TRBV4-1 and TRBJ2-3; 11 bases line up with TRBD2. In germline, CDR1 is MGHRA, CDR2 YSYEKL. V dropped 3 bases and J dropped 2; count of bases not matched to a gene: 4. The CDR3 has 16 residues. The CDR3 bases are TGCGCCAGCAGCCAGTTACTAGCGGGAGACACAGATACGCAGTATTTT. This gives the protein CASSQLLAGDTDTQYF.

The chain recombines TRBV19 with TRBJ1-2; 8 bases agree with TRBD1. Germline values: CDR1 LNHDA, CDR2 SQIVND (reference sequence). The CDR3 is 14 residues long. J gave up 8 bases and V 10 bases, and 15 bases lay outside the gene matches. DNA of the CDR3: TGTGCCACCACCGTAACGACAGGGGTTCGCGGCTACACCTTC. The encoded protein is CATTVTTGVRGYTF.

This clone was detected only once. The V and J genes are TRBV7-2 and TRBJ2-1; 8 nucleotides align to TRBD2. This CDR3 is 13 amino acids long. Per the germline V gene, CDR1 is SGHTA and CDR2 is FQGNSA. V shed 5 bases, J shed 9 bases, and the junction held 6 bases outside the gene matches. CDR3 loop: CASSPLAGSEQFF. The CDR3 DNA sequence: TGTGCCAGCAGCCCTTTAGCGGGATCTGAGCAGTTCTTC.

The chain carries TRBV7-9 and TRBJ2-1; D might be TRBD2 (6 bases). The V and J ends lost 8 bases and 0 bases respectively, with 14 bases between them. This CDR3 has 15 residues. Germline CDR1 and CDR2: SEHNR and FQNEAQ (reference sequence). CDR3 sequence reads: CASFVAASSYNEQFF. The CDR3 DNA is TGTGCCAGCTTCGTAGCGGCAAGCTCCTACAATGAGCAGTTCTTC.

The rearrangement uses TRBV19 and TRBJ1-2; D not certain. The CDR3 length is 14 residues. Looked up from germline, CDR1 is LNHDA and CDR2 is SQIVND (reference sequence). Trimming took 6 bases from V and 3 from J, leaving 14 bases between them. CDR3 nucleotide sequence: TGTGCCAGTAGGAGGGCCGGGTTAGACTATGGCTACACCTTC. Translation gives CASRRAGLDYGYTF.

The chain uses TRBV18 and TRBJ2-7; D unresolved. The CDR3 has 11 residues. The V gene's germline CDR1 is KGHSH and CDR2 LQKENI. Trimming removed 4 bases from V and 1 base from J, with 2 bases in between. The CDR3 sequence is CASSLSYEQYF. The CDR3 coding sequence is TGTGCCAGCTCACTATCCTACGAGCAGTACTTC. Drawing the rest from reference TRBV18 and TRBJ2-7, the complete variable domain is NAGVMQNPRHLVRRRGQEARLRCSPMKGHSHVYWYRQLPEEGLKFMVYLQKENIIDESGMPKERFSAEFPKEGPSILRIQQVVRGDSAAYFCASSLSYEQYFGPGTRLTVT.

The table lists this clone with a few counts. The chain joins TRBV4-3 to TRBJ2-1; maybe TRBD2 (6 bases). The germline gives CDR1 LGHNA, CDR2 YSLEER. This CDR3 contains 17 residues. Deletions cut 4 bases from V and 2 bases from J, with 18 bases between. In DNA form, the CDR3 reads TGCGCCAGCAGCCTATTCGTTGTTACGGGGGCCTACAATGAGCAGTTCTTC. Encoded protein: CASSLFVVTGAYNEQFF.

V and J are TRBV10-3 and TRBJ2-2; a weak D match, TRBD1 (5 bases). The CDR3 loop spans 14 amino acids. In germline, CDR1 is ENHRY, CDR2 SYGVKD. Trimming took off 6 bases at V and 1 base at J, with 9 bases between the two ends. The CDR3 sequence is CAIRKTVNTGELFF. The CDR3 nucleotides read TGTGCCATCAGGAAGACAGTGAACACCGGGGAGCTGTTTTTT.

The genes are TRBV5-1 and TRBJ2-3, with D perhaps TRBD1 (6 bases). The CDR3 is 17 residues long. Germline values: CDR1 SGHRS, CDR2 YFSETQ. The V end was cut by 5 bases, the J end by 2 bases, with 21 bases between. CDR3 DNA sequence: TGCGCCAGCAGTGGGAGAGGACAGCGATTCTCCACAGATACGCAGTATTTT. Translated: CASSGRGQRFSTDTQYF.

The chain employs TRBV11-3 and TRBJ1-1; D is uncertain. Trimming removed 5 bases at V and 2 bases at J, with 6 bases between. CDR1 is SGHNT and CDR2 is YENEEA in the germline V gene. The length of the CDR3 is 12 residues. The CDR3 DNA follows: TGTGCCAGCAGCACACAAAACACTGAAGCTTTCTTT. Its protein product is CASSTQNTEAFF.

The rearrangement links TRBV5-6 to TRBJ2-3; D perhaps matches TRBD2 (6 bases). CDR1 is SGHDT, CDR2 YYEEEE, per germline. V lost 1 base, J lost 6 bases, and 9 bases lay in between. This CDR3 spans 13 amino acids. In DNA form, the CDR3 reads TGTGCCAGCAGCTTGAAGGGACTCGATACGCAGTATTTT. Its protein is CASSLKGLDTQYF.

The chain employs TRBV13 and TRBJ2-7; TRBD2 agrees at 7 bases. Germline V gene sequence: CDR1 PRHDT, CDR2 FYEKMQ (reference sequence). J lost 2 bases, V lost 6 bases, and 7 bases had no gene match. The CDR3 covers 14 residues. Written as DNA, the CDR3 is TGTGCCAGCAGTCCCCGCGGGAGCACCTACGAGCAGTACTTC. Residues: CASSPRGSTYEQYF.

Only a few counts were recorded for this clone. The rearrangement joins TRBV2 to TRBJ2-5; D uncertain. The V gene's germline CDR1 is SNHLY and CDR2 FYNNEI. This CDR3 has 14 residues. The V gene lost 8 bases and the J gene lost 7 bases, with 20 bases spanning the gap. The CDR3 is CASAETLPPGTQYF. CDR3 sequence (DNA): TGTGCCAGCGCCGAGACGCTACCCCCAGGGACCCAGTACTTC.

The chain employs TRBV6-6 and TRBJ1-4; D remains ambiguous. V shed 6 bases and J shed 5 bases, with 19 bases lying between them. Germline lookup yields CDR1 MNHNY and CDR2 SVGAGI (reference sequence). The CDR3 is 16 residues long. CDR3 region: CASREEGLRMNEKLFF. CDR3 DNA sequence: TGTGCCAGCAGGGAGGAGGGCTTGAGGATGAATGAAAAACTGTTTTTT.

This clone was observed once. The rearrangement joins TRBV2 to TRBJ1-5; TRBD1 matches 7 bases. Germline CDR1 reads SNHLY; CDR2 reads FYNNEI. V lost 0 bases, J lost 1 base, and 3 bases stayed unmatched. The CDR3 sequence is 16 residues long. The CDR3 DNA reads TGTGCCAGCAGTGAAGCGCTCAGGGGGAGCAATCAGCCCCAGCATTTT. It encodes CASSEALRGSNQPQHF.

The chain joins TRBV30 to TRBJ2-5; D possibly corresponds to TRBD2 (6 bases). The J call may be incorrect, as the DNA end agrees better with TRBJ2-7. Germline CDR1 and CDR2: GTSNPN and SVGIG (reference sequence). There are 15 residues in the CDR3. CDR3 DNA sequence: TGTGCCTGGACCCGACCGGGGGAAGGGACCTACGAGCAGTACTTC. This sequence encodes CAWTRPGEGTYEQYF.

V usage is TRBV5-1 and J usage is TRBJ2-5; 10 bases fit TRBD1. J lost 4 bases, V lost 3 bases, and 6 bases had no gene match. The length of the CDR3 is 15 residues. The germline V gene has CDR1 SGHRS and CDR2 YFSETQ. CDR3 loop: CASSWTGGVGETQYF. The CDR3 DNA follows: TGCGCCAGCAGCTGGACAGGGGGGGTAGGAGAGACCCAGTACTTC.

The J gene is TRBJ1-5, the V gene TRBV6-1; D gene uncertain. V was shortened by 5 bases and J by 7 bases, with 9 bases between the two germline ends. CDR1 and CDR2 from the germline V gene are MNHNS and SASEGT. The CDR3 has 12 amino acids. The CDR3 sequence is CASSHPQQPQHF. As DNA, the CDR3 is TGTGCCAGCAGTCACCCCCAGCAGCCCCAGCATTTT.

The J gene is TRBJ2-7, the V gene TRBV5-1; tentative D call: TRBD2 (6 bases). The length of the CDR3 is 13 residues. V was shortened by 5 bases and J by 7 bases, with 16 bases between the two germline ends. Germline V lookup: CDR1 SGHRS, CDR2 YFSETQ. CDR3 sequence reads: CASRSPSAGEQYF. CDR3 sequence (DNA): TGCGCCAGCAGGTCCCCCTCTGCGGGGGAGCAGTACTTC.

V usage is TRBV6-6 and J usage is TRBJ2-1, with D tentatively TRBD2 (5 bases). Germline-derived CDR1 and CDR2 are MNHNY and SVGAGI (reference sequence). Trimming shortened V by 8 bases and J by 8 bases, and 13 bases separated the two germline ends. This CDR3 is 12 amino acids long. CDR3 amino acids: CASLDSLDEQFF. The DNA of the CDR3 is TGTGCCAGCCTGGACTCCCTGGATGAGCAGTTCTTC.

CDR3 in amino acids: CASSRTGGDEQFF. CDR3 sequence (DNA): TGTGCCAGCAGCAGGACAGGGGGGGATGAGCAGTTCTTC. V gene TRBV5-6 combines with J gene TRBJ2-1, with 10 bases aligning to TRBD1. The CDR3 runs 13 residues. The germline V gene encodes CDR1 SGHDT and CDR2 YYEEEE. Unmatched junction bases numbered 3, after V lost 4 bases and J lost 8 bases.

This clone showed up just a few times. The V gene is TRBV19, the J gene TRBJ1-5; D remains unclear. The CDR3 is 16 residues long. V was clipped by 2 bases and J by 0 bases, with 11 bases between them. From germline, CDR1 is LNHDA and CDR2 SQIVND (reference sequence). The CDR3 is CASSIIIGYSNQPQHF. CDR3 sequence (DNA): TGTGCCAGTAGTATAATCATCGGGTATAGCAATCAGCCCCAGCATTTT.

In this sample, this clone turned up a few times. This rearrangement joins TRBV28 to TRBJ1-4, with 9 bases aligning to TRBD1. Germline CDR1 MDHEN, CDR2 SYDVKM. This CDR3 comprises 16 residues. The V gene end was trimmed by 3 bases and the J gene end by 7 bases; junction bases not matched to a gene: 9. Here the CDR3 reads CASSLGQGYATEKLFF. The DNA for the CDR3 is TGTGCCAGCAGTTTGGGACAGGGATATGCAACTGAAAAACTGTTTTTT.

V usage is TRBV18 and J usage is TRBJ2-1; TRBD2 agrees at 10 bases. The CDR3 runs to 14 residues. V lost 4 bases and J lost 5; bases outside the gene matches: 2. The V gene's germline CDR1 is KGHSH and CDR2 LQKENI. CDR3 nucleotide sequence: TGTGCCAGCTCACGAGGGACTAGCGACAATGAGCAGTTCTTC. Its translation is CASSRGTSDNEQFF.